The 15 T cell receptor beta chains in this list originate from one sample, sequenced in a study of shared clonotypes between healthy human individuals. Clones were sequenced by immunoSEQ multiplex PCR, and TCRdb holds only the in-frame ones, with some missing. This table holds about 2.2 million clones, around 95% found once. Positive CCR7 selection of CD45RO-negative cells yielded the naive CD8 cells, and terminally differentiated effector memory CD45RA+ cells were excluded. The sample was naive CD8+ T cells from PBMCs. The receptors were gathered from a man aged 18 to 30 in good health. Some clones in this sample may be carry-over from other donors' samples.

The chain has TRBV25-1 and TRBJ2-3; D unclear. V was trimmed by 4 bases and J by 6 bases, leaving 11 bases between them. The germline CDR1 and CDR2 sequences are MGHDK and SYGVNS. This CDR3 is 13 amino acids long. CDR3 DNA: TGTGCCAGCAGTGTGGGTCAGTGGGATACGCAGTATTTT. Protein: CASSVGQWDTQYF.

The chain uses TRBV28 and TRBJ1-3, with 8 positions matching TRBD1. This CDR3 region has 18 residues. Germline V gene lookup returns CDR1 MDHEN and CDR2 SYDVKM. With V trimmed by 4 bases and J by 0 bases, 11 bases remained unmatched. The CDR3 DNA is TGTGCCAGCAGTTCAAGATCGGGACAGGCTAACTCTGGAAACACCATATATTTT. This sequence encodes CASSSRSGQANSGNTIYF.

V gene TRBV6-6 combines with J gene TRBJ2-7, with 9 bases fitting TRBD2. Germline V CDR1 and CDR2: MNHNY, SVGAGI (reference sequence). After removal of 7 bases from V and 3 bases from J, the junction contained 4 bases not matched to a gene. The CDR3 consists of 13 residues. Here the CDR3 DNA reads TGTGCCAGCATAGGTAGCGGGAGCTACGAGCAGTACTTC. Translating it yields CASIGSGSYEQYF.

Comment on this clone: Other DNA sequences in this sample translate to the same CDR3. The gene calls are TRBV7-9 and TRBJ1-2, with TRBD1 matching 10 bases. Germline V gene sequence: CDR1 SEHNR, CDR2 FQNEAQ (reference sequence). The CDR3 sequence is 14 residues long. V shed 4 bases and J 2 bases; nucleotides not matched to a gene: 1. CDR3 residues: CASSWGQGNYGYTF. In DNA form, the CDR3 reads TGTGCCAGCAGCTGGGGACAGGGGAACTATGGCTACACCTTC.

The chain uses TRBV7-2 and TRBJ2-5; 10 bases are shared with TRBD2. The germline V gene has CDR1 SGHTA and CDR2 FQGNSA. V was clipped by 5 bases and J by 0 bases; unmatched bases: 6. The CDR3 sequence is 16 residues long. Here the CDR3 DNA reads TGTGCCAGCAGCCGAACGGGACTAGCGAACCAAGAGACCCAGTACTTC. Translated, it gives CASSRTGLANQETQYF.

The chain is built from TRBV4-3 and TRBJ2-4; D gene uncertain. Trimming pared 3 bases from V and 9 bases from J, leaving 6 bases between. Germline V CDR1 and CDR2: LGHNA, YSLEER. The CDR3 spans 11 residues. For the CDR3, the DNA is TGCGCCAGCAGCCAGTGGGGCATTCAGTACTTC. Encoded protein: CASSQWGIQYF.

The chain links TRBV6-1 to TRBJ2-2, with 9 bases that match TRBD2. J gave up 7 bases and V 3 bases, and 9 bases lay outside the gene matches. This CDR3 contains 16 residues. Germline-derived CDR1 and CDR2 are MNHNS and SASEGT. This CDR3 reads CASSDPSGMGGGELFF. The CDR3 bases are TGTGCCAGCAGTGACCCTAGCGGGATGGGAGGCGGGGAGCTGTTTTTT.

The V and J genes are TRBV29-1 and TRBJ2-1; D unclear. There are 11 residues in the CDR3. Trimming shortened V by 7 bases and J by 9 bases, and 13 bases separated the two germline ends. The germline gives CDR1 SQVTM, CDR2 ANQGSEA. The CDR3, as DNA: TGCAGCGAGATATTAGGAGCTGAGCAGTTCTTC. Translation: CSEILGAEQFF.

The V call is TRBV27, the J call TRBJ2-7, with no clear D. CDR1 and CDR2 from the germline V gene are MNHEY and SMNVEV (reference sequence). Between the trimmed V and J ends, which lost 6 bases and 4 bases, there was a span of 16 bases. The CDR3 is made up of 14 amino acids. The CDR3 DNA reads TGTGCCAGCAGCCGGGCCTCAGGAAGATACGAGCAGTACTTC. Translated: CASSRASGRYEQYF.

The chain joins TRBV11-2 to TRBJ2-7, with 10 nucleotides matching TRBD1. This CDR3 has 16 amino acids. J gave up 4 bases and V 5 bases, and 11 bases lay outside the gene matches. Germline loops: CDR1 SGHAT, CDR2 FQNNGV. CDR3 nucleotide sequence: TGTGCCAGCAGCACCCATCCCGGGACAGGGGTTTACGAGCAGTACTTC. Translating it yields CASSTHPGTGVYEQYF.

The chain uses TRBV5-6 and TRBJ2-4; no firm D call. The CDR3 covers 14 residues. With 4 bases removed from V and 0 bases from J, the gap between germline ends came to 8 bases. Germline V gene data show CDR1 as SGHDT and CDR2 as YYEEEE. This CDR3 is CASSPTVAKNIQYF. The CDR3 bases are TGTGCCAGCAGCCCGACGGTAGCCAAAAACATTCAGTACTTC.

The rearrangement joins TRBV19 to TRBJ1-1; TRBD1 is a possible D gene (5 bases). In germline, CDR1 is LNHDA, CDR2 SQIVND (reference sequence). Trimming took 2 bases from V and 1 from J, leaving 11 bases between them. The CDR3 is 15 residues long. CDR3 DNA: TGTGCCAGTAGTATACTGGGACTGGGGAACACTGAAGCTTTCTTT. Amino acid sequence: CASSILGLGNTEAFF. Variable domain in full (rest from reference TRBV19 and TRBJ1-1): DGGITQSPKYLFRKEGQNVTLSCEQNLNHDAMYWYRQDPGQGLRLIYYSQIVNDFQKGDIAEGYSVSREKKESFPLTVTSAQKNPTAFYLCASSILGLGNTEAFFGQGTRLTVV.

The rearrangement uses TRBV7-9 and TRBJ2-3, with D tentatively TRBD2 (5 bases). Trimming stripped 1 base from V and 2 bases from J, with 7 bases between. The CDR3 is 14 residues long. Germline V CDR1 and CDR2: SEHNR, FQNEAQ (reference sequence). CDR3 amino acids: CASSLGGYTDTQYF. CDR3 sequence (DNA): TGTGCCAGCAGCTTAGGAGGGTACACAGATACGCAGTATTTT.

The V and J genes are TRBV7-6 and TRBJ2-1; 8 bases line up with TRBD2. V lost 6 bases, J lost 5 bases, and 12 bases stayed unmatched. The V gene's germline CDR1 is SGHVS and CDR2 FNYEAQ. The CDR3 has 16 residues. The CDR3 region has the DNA TGTGCCAGCAGTATAAAACTAGCGGAGGGTGACAATGAGCAGTTCTTC. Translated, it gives CASSIKLAEGDNEQFF.

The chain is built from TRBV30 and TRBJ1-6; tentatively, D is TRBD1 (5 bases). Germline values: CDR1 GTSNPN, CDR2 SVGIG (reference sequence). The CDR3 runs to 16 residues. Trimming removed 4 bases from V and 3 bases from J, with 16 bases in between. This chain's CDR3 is CAWNIMGQGYNSPLHF. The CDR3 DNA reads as TGTGCCTGGAATATTATGGGCCAGGGCTATAATTCACCCCTCCACTTT.